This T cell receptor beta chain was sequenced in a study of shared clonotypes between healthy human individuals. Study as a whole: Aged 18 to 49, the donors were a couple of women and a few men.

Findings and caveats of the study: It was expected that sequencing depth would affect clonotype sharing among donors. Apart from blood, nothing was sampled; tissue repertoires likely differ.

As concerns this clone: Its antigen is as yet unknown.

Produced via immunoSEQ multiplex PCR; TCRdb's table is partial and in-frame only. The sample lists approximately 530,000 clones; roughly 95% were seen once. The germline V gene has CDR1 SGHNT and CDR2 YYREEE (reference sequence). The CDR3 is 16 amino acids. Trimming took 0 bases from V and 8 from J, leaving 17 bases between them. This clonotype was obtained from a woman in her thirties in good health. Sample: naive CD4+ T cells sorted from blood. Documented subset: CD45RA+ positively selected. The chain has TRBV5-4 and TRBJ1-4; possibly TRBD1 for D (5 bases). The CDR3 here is CASSLAGSGEYEKLFF. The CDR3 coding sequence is TGTGCCAGCAGCTTGGCAGGGTCGGGAGAGTACGAAAAACTGTTTTTT.